One sample yielded the 14 T cell receptor beta chains listed below, sequenced in a study of shared clonotypes between healthy human individuals. It was CD45RO-negative cells, positively selected for CCR7, that made up naive CD8 cells, with terminally differentiated effector memory CD45RA+ cells excluded. The repertoire was sequenced with immunoSEQ multiplex PCR; TCRdb's copy has only in-frame clones and lacks some. The table lists a few million clones, around 93% of them singletons, with roughly 1.7% in the top ten. The specimen sequenced was naive CD8+ T cells from PBMCs. Source of these receptors: a man younger than 35 in good health. Some clones in this sample may be carry-over from other donors' samples.

This clone was recorded once. The J gene is TRBJ2-5, the V gene TRBV7-8, with TRBD2 identical over 11 bases. Germline CDR1 reads SGHVS; CDR2 reads FQNEAQ. This CDR3 region has 16 residues. The trim removed 1 base at V and 0 bases at J, leaving 1 base unmatched. The CDR3 region is CASSLGLAGYQETQYF. The CDR3 DNA is TGTGCCAGCAGCTTAGGACTAGCGGGGTACCAAGAGACCCAGTACTTC.

This chain joins TRBV15 and TRBJ2-7; D is undetermined. Trimming took off 0 bases at V and 5 bases at J, with 11 bases between the two ends. This CDR3 comprises 14 residues. Germline V gives CDR1 LNHNV, CDR2 YYDKDF (reference sequence). CDR3 loop: CATSRDRLGDEQYF. As DNA, the CDR3 is TGTGCCACCAGCAGAGATCGCTTGGGCGACGAGCAGTACTTC. The variable domain in full, completed from reference TRBV15 and TRBJ2-7, reads DAMVIQNPRYQVTQFGKPVTLSCSQTLNHNVMYWYQQKSSQAPKLLFHYYDKDFNNEADTPDNFQSRRPNTSFCFLDIRSPGLGDTAMYLCATSRDRLGDEQYFGPGTRLTVT.

This clone was seen only once. The V and J genes are TRBV29-1 and TRBJ2-2; D is ambiguous. Trimming took 5 bases from V and 1 from J, leaving 29 bases between them. The CDR3 sequence is 20 residues long. Per germline, CDR1 SQVTM and CDR2 ANQGSEA. The CDR3 DNA follows: TGCAGCGTTCTCACCGAACCGGACCTTCAAAGGAGCATGAACACCGGGGAGCTGTTTTTT. It translates to CSVLTEPDLQRSMNTGELFF.

V and J are TRBV28 and TRBJ1-5; D unclear. CDR3 length: 15 amino acids. Trimming removed 1 base at V and 7 bases at J, with 14 bases between. CDR1 is MDHEN and CDR2 is SYDVKM in the germline V gene. The chain's CDR3 is CASSLSLISVQPQHF. The CDR3 bases are TGTGCCAGCAGTTTATCCCTGATAAGTGTACAGCCCCAGCATTTT. Based on the CDR3 plus reference TRBV28 and TRBJ1-5, the full variable domain is DVKVTQSSRYLVKRTGEKVFLECVQDMDHENMFWYRQDPGLGLRLIYFSYDVKMKEKGDIPEGYSVSREKKERFSLILESASTNQTSMYLCASSLSLISVQPQHFGDGTRLSIL.

This clone occurred once. The rearrangement uses TRBV6-5 and TRBJ1-1, with unresolved D. Germline lookup yields CDR1 MNHEY and CDR2 SVGAGI. The length of the CDR3 is 12 residues. V gave up 7 bases and J gave up 5 bases, with 11 bases separating them. CDR3 sequence reads: CASISGGTEAFF. CDR3 in DNA: TGTGCCAGCATCTCAGGAGGTACTGAAGCTTTCTTT.

The genes are TRBV25-1 and TRBJ1-4; 7 nucleotides align to TRBD1. The germline V gene encodes CDR1 MGHDK and CDR2 SYGVNS. The CDR3 extends over 15 amino acids. V shed 4 bases and J 8 bases; nucleotides not matched to a gene: 10. The CDR3, as DNA: TGTGCCAGCAGTGTGAGTCAGGGGGTAGAAGAAAAACTGTTTTTT. It codes for CASSVSQGVEEKLFF.

This chain uses TRBV19 with TRBJ1-3; possible D gene TRBD1, 5 bases. Germline CDR1 reads LNHDA; CDR2 reads SQIVND (reference sequence). This CDR3 has 16 residues. Trimming removed 3 bases from V and 0 bases from J, with 12 bases in between. CDR3 DNA sequence: TGTGCCAGTAGTATCTGGGGACGGAACTCTGGAAACACCATATATTTT. Encoded protein: CASSIWGRNSGNTIYF.

The rearrangement links TRBV7-9 to TRBJ2-3; 10 positions agree with TRBD1. V lost 4 bases and J lost 1; bases outside the gene matches: 5. The germline V gene has CDR1 SEHNR and CDR2 FQNEAQ (reference sequence). The CDR3 spans 16 residues. This CDR3 reads CASSSGDRGGTDTQYF. CDR3 sequence (DNA): TGTGCCAGCAGCTCCGGGGACAGGGGCGGCACAGATACGCAGTATTTT.

Only one count was recorded for this clone. CDR3 nucleotides: TGTGCCAGCAGCTTCCCGGGAGGACTCTCCTACGAGCAGTACTTC. Translating it yields CASSFPGGLSYEQYF. The chain joins TRBV11-2 to TRBJ2-7, with TRBD2 matching 7 bases. CDR3 size: 15 residues. Looked up from germline, CDR1 is SGHAT and CDR2 is FQNNGV. J gave up 0 bases and V 3 bases, and 5 bases lay outside the gene matches. Complete variable domain (other parts from reference TRBV11-2 and TRBJ2-7): EAGVAQSPRYKIIEKRQSVAFWCNPISGHATLYWYQQILGQGPKLLIQFQNNGVVDDSQLPKDRFSAERLKGVDSTLKIQPAKLEDSAVYLCASSFPGGLSYEQYFGPGTRLTVT.

The rearrangement uses TRBV27 and TRBJ1-2; D might be TRBD1 (5 bases). Germline lookup yields CDR1 MNHEY and CDR2 SMNVEV (reference sequence). V gave up 0 bases and J gave up 7 bases, with 18 bases separating them. The CDR3 runs 16 residues. The CDR3 DNA follows: TGTGCCAGCAGTTTATCGATCCTGGGGGGTCTGAGTGGCTACACCTTC. Protein: CASSLSILGGLSGYTF.

As for this clone: The sample holds other DNA sequences that translate to the same CDR3. The genes are TRBV9 and TRBJ2-3; D tentatively fits TRBD1 or TRBD2 (6 bases each). The CDR3 covers 14 residues. Germline values: CDR1 SGDLS, CDR2 YYNGEE. V shed 2 bases and J shed 1 base, with 8 bases lying between them. In nucleotides, the CDR3 is TGTGCCAGCAGCGTGGGGGGCCGCACAGATACGCAGTATTTT. This translates into CASSVGGRTDTQYF.

The V call is TRBV4-3, the J call TRBJ2-1; 12 nucleotides align to TRBD2. Trimming cost V 2 bases and J 0 bases; bases outside gene matches: 8. This CDR3 has 19 amino acids. Looked up from germline, CDR1 is LGHNA and CDR2 is YSLEER. Written as DNA, the CDR3 is TGCGCCAGCAGCCAAAGACTAGCGGGGGAAGACCACTCCTACAATGAGCAGTTCTTC. Translated: CASSQRLAGEDHSYNEQFF.

The chain carries TRBV7-8 and TRBJ2-7; no clear D. CDR3 length: 14 residues. Germline V CDR1 and CDR2: SGHVS, FQNEAQ. V lost 5 bases to trimming and J lost 0 bases, with 11 bases between them. The CDR3 nucleotides are TGTGCCAGCAGCCCCTTGACCGTCTCCTACGAGCAGTACTTC. Encoded protein: CASSPLTVSYEQYF.

The chain has TRBV28 and TRBJ2-2, with D possibly TRBD2 on 6 matching bases. CDR1 is MDHEN and CDR2 is SYDVKM in the germline V gene. V lost 5 bases and J 5 bases, leaving 18 bases between the germline ends. This CDR3 spans 16 amino acids. The CDR3 sequence: CASSPYGRMGTGELFF. The CDR3 nucleotides are TGTGCCAGCAGTCCCTATGGGAGGATGGGAACCGGGGAGCTGTTTTTT. Combining the CDR3 with reference TRBV28 and TRBJ2-2 gives the whole variable domain DVKVTQSSRYLVKRTGEKVFLECVQDMDHENMFWYRQDPGLGLRLIYFSYDVKMKEKGDIPEGYSVSREKKERFSLILESASTNQTSMYLCASSPYGRMGTGELFFGEGSRLTVL.